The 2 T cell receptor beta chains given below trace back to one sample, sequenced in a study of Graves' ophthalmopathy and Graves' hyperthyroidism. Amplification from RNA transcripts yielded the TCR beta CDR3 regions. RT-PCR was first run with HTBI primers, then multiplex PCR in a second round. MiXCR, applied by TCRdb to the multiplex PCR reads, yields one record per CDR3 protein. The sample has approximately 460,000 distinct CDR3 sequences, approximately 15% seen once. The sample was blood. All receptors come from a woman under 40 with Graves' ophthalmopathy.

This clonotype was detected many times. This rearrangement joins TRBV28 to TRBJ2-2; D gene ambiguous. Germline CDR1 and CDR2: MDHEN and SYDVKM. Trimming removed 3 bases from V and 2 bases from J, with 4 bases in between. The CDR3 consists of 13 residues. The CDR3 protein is CASSLANTGELFF. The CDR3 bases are TGTGCCAGCAGTTTGGCAAACACCGGGGAGCTGTTTTTT.

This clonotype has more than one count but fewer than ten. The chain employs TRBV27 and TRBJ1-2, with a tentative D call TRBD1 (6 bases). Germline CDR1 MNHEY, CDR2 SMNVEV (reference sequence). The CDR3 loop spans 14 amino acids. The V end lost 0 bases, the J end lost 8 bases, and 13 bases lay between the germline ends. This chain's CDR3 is CASSLSRGAQGYTF. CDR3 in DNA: TGTGCCAGCAGTTTATCTCGGGGGGCGCAAGGCTACACCTTC.